This paragraph reports one TCR beta chain. Its target is unknown. V shed 0 bases and J shed 5 bases, with 17 bases lying between them. The CDR3 has 17 residues. Germline CDR1 and CDR2: SGHDN and FVKESK. This entry belongs to a study of T cell responses to AZD1222 COVID-19 vaccine. Study-level findings and limits: Clonal diversity may have been underestimated in mostly white British donors. Repertoire sampling happened only post peak T cell response.

Repertoires were generated with immunoSEQ multiplex PCR, while TCRdb's copy carries only in-frame clones and drops some. The table lists some 120,000 clones, roughly nine tenths of them singletons. The sequence derives from an adult in good health. The chain couples TRBV14 to TRBJ2-1; possibly TRBD2 for D (5 bases). The sample here was peripheral blood, taken on day 0 of AZD1222 vaccination. The CDR3: CASSQDFGSFLHNEQFF. CDR3 coding DNA: TGTGCCAGCAGCCAAGATTTTGGGAGTTTTCTTCACAATGAGCAGTTCTTC.